The T cell receptor beta chain under discussion was sequenced for a study of T cells in Graves' hyperthyroidism and ophthalmopathy. The trim removed 4 bases at V and 4 bases at J, leaving 8 bases unmatched. The CDR3 is 16 amino acids. CDR1 SGHRS and CDR2 YFSETQ come from the germline V gene. It was considered stable Graves' hyperthyroidism when ophthalmopathy did not progress within 18 months. Hyperthyroidism patients were newly diagnosed, had disease duration under 2 months, and were aged 18 to 65 years. Exclusions: uncontrolled infection, other autoimmune disease, pregnancy, lactation. Using about 10 ml of fresh peripheral blood, PBMCs were prepared. RNA transcripts gave rise to amplified TCR beta CDR3 regions. Researchers ran a first-round RT-PCR on the TCR CDR3 using the HTBI primer set. TCRdb re-derived calls from the multiplex PCR reads in MiXCR, one entry per CDR3 protein. The sample includes hundreds of thousands of distinct CDR3 sequences, around 13% of them seen just once.

The specimen was blood. The chain employs TRBV5-1 and TRBJ1-5; 10 nucleotides match TRBD1. This clonotype was sampled from a woman between 18 and 30 years old with Graves' hyperthyroidism. The CDR3 DNA reads as TGCGCCAGCAGCCCGGGGACAGGGGTAAAAAATCAGCCCCAGCATTTT. This codes for CASSPGTGVKNQPQHF.